This T cell receptor beta chain was captured by sequencing in a study of glioma-infiltrating T cells after dendritic cell vaccination. Overall study context: Monocyte-derived dendritic cells, cultured seven days with IL-4 and GM-CSF, were pulsed with autologous tumor lysate.

Only patients with spare fresh-frozen tumor and over two years of follow-up were included. Primers: 60 V beta forward and 13 J beta reverse. Profiling relied on immunoSEQ multiplex PCR, and the TCRdb table lists in-frame clones only, not all of them. The data show some 100,000 clones, with 70% to 90% seen just once and around 2.9% held by the top ten. Trimming took off 2 bases at V and 5 bases at J, with 4 bases between the two ends. The germline gives CDR1 SGHTA, CDR2 FQGNSA. The CDR3 has 11 residues. The V gene is TRBV7-2, the J gene TRBJ2-7; D gene ambiguous. Source: blood, taken before dendritic cell vaccination. This clonotype was obtained from a human donor with glioblastoma. The CDR3 spells CASSLLNEQYF. The CDR3 nucleotides read TGTGCCAGCAGCTTACTAAACGAGCAGTACTTC.